This T cell receptor (beta chain) is from a study of early stage breast cancer tumors. The data were produced by immunoSEQ multiplex PCR, yet TCRdb's version contains in-frame clones alone and is incomplete. The sample lists thousands of clones, around 60% occurring once. The CDR3 totals 16 residues. Germline loops: CDR1 SGHDT, CDR2 YYEEEE. Trimming removed 4 bases from V and 4 bases from J, with 18 bases in between. The sample holds a few counts of this clone. Its antigen is unknown. Broader study findings: Tumor and normal breast were distinguished via blood comparison in 14 of 16 patients. Compared with adjacent normal breast tissue, tumors showed around 2.5-fold greater T cell density and higher clonality. Commonly generated sequences made up most enriched TCRB sequences shared between patients.

Sequencing was performed on breast tumor tissue. This chain uses TRBV5-6 with TRBJ2-1, with a weak D call TRBD2 (7 bases). The origin of this receptor is a person in their 40s with breast cancer. The CDR3 coding sequence is TGTGCCAGCAGCCCGGTTACAGGGAGGGGGTACAATGAGCAGTTCTTC. Amino acids: CASSPVTGRGYNEQFF.